A selection of T cell receptor beta chains follows, all from one sample in a study of T cell responses to AZD1222 COVID-19 vaccine. Using immunoSEQ multiplex PCR, the repertoire was profiled, and TCRdb retains in-frame clones only, with some absent. Altogether around 160,000 clones are present, over 80% being singletons, with the ten largest covering approximately 3.6%. This material consisted of peripheral blood, taken 28 days after the second AZD1222 dose. Source of these receptors: an adult who received the AZD1222 COVID-19 vaccine. The CDR3 runs from the conserved cysteine through the conserved F or W. Fields, in order: V gene, CDR3 protein.

TRBV5-8 | CASSWDGDGIF
TRBV6-5 | CASSYSVMWVGGYTF
TRBV4-1 | CASSQPGSGQGRGYTF
TRBV5-6 | CASSLGLAGVEKNIQYF
TRBV7-2 | CASSPAGRPSSYEQYF
TRBV5-4 | CASSLNTGVSTDTQYF
TRBV5-5 | CASSARTGVTGGYTF
TRBV7-9 | CASSLGQGVGEQYF
TRBV9 | CASSVGLAGIEQYF
TRBV11-2 | CASSLVSGLSPDTQYF
TRBV7-9 | CASSLGSGGQGEAFF
TRBV5-6 | CASSLVRVHTEAFF
TRBV15 | CATSRDRENTIYF
TRBV19 | CASSIVPWWEQFF
TRBV4-2 | CASRGAQNQPQHF
TRBV29-1 | CSVGTGNYGYTF
TRBV5-1 | CASSLEGARTDTQYF
TRBV5-1 | CASSLLAGGLTDTQYF
TRBV6-5 | CASSYSGGTGTGELFF
TRBV19 | CASRSKPGWTGAYGYTF
TRBV4-3 | CASSQDIRTGTSDTQYF
TRBV6-1 | CASSEASWGAQHF
TRBV24-1 | CATSDPNEKLFF
TRBV3-1/TRBV3-2 | CASRPLLTGVDYGYTF
TRBV7-8 | CASSHRFQGMNTEAFF
TRBV29-1 | CSVDGLNEQFF
TRBV19 | CASSMGRQGAKGDTQYF
TRBV7-8 | CASTPRSGGAWTDTQYF
TRBV28 | CASSTGGGRNYEQYF
TRBV15 | CATSRAQGHYGYTF
TRBV24-1 | CATSEVGDRGLAGYTF
TRBV7-2 | CASSPWPGFGTDTQYF
TRBV3-1/TRBV3-2 | CASSRGAEAFF
TRBV2 | CASSELAPGTGELFF
TRBV5-1 | CASSPGLSQDTQYF
TRBV5-1 | CASSAPGTPGAFF
TRBV6-5 | CASSTGTSGNNEQFF
TRBV10-1 | CASSIESCGETQYF
TRBV10-3 | CAIRRTGRYTEAFF
TRBV4-2 | CASSQATIRGNTEAFF
TRBV4-1 | CASSSKDPRGVAGIQETQYF
TRBV5-6 | CASSPGGVHEQYF
TRBV7-8 | CASSPGTGRLYGYTF
TRBV6-5 | CASTLAGGAAGELFF
TRBV7-9 | CASSWLDNEQFF
TRBV18 | CAIPHYVGQGLNTGELFF
TRBV11-2 | CASSLERTTRNQYF
TRBV5-6 | CASSFPTGTSGDEQYF